These 3 T cell receptor beta chains share one sample of origin, sequenced in a study of cytomegalovirus exposure and HLA in healthy donors. 60 Vbeta and 13 Jbeta primers were used in PCR. Libraries were prepared by immunoSEQ multiplex PCR; TCRdb keeps only in-frame clonotypes and omits some of them. The data contain about 90,000 clones, approximately 79% of them seen just once; the ten biggest clones take up about 2.5%. The material sequenced was PBMCs. The receptor source for this set is a man aged 25-45 years in good health and CMV-seronegative.

The J gene is TRBJ2-7, the V gene TRBV5-4; 10 positions agree with TRBD1. This CDR3 contains 16 residues. V lost 0 bases to trimming and J lost 2 bases; unmatched junction nucleotides: 5. Germline CDR1 is SGHNT and CDR2 is YYREEE (reference sequence). Here the CDR3 reads CASSLEPGQGTYEQYF. CDR3 sequence (DNA): TGTGCCAGCAGCTTGGAACCGGGACAGGGGACCTACGAGCAGTACTTC.

This chain uses TRBV2 with TRBJ2-1; the match to TRBD2 covers 9 bases. J lost 0 bases, V lost 3 bases, and 3 bases had no gene match. Germline-derived CDR1 and CDR2 are SNHLY and FYNNEI. This CDR3 has 16 amino acids. This chain's CDR3 is CASSERRGGSYNEQFF. DNA for the CDR3: TGTGCCAGCAGTGAGCGGCGGGGGGGCTCCTACAATGAGCAGTTCTTC.

For this clone: An end of the junction differs from the germline gene, which may be a read error. The rearrangement uses TRBV7-6 and TRBJ1-3, with TRBD1 as a possible D gene (6 bases). The CDR3 extends over 15 amino acids. CDR1 is SGHVS, CDR2 FNYEAQ, per germline. CDR3 nucleotide sequence: TGTGCCAGCAGTTTAGACAGGACCTCTGGAAACACCATATATTTT. Translating it yields CASSLDRTSGNTIYF.